This T cell receptor beta chain was captured in a study of blood T cell repertoires in COVID-19. Turning to the study itself: COVID-19 samples collected from the United States, Italy and Spain covered acute and convalescent phases. T cells, B-cell-depleted T cells, or PBMCs provided the cDNA or gDNA that served as material.

The germline V and J ends were trimmed by 1 base and 2 bases, with 11 bases remaining between them. From germline, CDR1 is SGHDN and CDR2 FVKESK. There are 16 residues in the CDR3. Study processing details: By means of reference gene primer amplification, nucleated cell counts were estimated. Only in-frame clones appear in the TCRdb table, and some are missing; sequencing was by immunoSEQ multiplex PCR. That table is the source of V, J and clone size, and D and trimming were worked out from the DNA. The data hold 150,000 to 180,000 clones, with roughly 78% observed a single time. Material: peripheral blood. The chain has TRBV14 and TRBJ2-2; D gene ambiguous. The clonotype originates from a man at least 80 years old with acute or convalescent COVID-19. The CDR3 coding sequence is TGTGCCAGCAGCCAAGGCCAGGCAATCAACACCGGGGAGCTGTTTTTT. This sequence encodes CASSQGQAINTGELFF.